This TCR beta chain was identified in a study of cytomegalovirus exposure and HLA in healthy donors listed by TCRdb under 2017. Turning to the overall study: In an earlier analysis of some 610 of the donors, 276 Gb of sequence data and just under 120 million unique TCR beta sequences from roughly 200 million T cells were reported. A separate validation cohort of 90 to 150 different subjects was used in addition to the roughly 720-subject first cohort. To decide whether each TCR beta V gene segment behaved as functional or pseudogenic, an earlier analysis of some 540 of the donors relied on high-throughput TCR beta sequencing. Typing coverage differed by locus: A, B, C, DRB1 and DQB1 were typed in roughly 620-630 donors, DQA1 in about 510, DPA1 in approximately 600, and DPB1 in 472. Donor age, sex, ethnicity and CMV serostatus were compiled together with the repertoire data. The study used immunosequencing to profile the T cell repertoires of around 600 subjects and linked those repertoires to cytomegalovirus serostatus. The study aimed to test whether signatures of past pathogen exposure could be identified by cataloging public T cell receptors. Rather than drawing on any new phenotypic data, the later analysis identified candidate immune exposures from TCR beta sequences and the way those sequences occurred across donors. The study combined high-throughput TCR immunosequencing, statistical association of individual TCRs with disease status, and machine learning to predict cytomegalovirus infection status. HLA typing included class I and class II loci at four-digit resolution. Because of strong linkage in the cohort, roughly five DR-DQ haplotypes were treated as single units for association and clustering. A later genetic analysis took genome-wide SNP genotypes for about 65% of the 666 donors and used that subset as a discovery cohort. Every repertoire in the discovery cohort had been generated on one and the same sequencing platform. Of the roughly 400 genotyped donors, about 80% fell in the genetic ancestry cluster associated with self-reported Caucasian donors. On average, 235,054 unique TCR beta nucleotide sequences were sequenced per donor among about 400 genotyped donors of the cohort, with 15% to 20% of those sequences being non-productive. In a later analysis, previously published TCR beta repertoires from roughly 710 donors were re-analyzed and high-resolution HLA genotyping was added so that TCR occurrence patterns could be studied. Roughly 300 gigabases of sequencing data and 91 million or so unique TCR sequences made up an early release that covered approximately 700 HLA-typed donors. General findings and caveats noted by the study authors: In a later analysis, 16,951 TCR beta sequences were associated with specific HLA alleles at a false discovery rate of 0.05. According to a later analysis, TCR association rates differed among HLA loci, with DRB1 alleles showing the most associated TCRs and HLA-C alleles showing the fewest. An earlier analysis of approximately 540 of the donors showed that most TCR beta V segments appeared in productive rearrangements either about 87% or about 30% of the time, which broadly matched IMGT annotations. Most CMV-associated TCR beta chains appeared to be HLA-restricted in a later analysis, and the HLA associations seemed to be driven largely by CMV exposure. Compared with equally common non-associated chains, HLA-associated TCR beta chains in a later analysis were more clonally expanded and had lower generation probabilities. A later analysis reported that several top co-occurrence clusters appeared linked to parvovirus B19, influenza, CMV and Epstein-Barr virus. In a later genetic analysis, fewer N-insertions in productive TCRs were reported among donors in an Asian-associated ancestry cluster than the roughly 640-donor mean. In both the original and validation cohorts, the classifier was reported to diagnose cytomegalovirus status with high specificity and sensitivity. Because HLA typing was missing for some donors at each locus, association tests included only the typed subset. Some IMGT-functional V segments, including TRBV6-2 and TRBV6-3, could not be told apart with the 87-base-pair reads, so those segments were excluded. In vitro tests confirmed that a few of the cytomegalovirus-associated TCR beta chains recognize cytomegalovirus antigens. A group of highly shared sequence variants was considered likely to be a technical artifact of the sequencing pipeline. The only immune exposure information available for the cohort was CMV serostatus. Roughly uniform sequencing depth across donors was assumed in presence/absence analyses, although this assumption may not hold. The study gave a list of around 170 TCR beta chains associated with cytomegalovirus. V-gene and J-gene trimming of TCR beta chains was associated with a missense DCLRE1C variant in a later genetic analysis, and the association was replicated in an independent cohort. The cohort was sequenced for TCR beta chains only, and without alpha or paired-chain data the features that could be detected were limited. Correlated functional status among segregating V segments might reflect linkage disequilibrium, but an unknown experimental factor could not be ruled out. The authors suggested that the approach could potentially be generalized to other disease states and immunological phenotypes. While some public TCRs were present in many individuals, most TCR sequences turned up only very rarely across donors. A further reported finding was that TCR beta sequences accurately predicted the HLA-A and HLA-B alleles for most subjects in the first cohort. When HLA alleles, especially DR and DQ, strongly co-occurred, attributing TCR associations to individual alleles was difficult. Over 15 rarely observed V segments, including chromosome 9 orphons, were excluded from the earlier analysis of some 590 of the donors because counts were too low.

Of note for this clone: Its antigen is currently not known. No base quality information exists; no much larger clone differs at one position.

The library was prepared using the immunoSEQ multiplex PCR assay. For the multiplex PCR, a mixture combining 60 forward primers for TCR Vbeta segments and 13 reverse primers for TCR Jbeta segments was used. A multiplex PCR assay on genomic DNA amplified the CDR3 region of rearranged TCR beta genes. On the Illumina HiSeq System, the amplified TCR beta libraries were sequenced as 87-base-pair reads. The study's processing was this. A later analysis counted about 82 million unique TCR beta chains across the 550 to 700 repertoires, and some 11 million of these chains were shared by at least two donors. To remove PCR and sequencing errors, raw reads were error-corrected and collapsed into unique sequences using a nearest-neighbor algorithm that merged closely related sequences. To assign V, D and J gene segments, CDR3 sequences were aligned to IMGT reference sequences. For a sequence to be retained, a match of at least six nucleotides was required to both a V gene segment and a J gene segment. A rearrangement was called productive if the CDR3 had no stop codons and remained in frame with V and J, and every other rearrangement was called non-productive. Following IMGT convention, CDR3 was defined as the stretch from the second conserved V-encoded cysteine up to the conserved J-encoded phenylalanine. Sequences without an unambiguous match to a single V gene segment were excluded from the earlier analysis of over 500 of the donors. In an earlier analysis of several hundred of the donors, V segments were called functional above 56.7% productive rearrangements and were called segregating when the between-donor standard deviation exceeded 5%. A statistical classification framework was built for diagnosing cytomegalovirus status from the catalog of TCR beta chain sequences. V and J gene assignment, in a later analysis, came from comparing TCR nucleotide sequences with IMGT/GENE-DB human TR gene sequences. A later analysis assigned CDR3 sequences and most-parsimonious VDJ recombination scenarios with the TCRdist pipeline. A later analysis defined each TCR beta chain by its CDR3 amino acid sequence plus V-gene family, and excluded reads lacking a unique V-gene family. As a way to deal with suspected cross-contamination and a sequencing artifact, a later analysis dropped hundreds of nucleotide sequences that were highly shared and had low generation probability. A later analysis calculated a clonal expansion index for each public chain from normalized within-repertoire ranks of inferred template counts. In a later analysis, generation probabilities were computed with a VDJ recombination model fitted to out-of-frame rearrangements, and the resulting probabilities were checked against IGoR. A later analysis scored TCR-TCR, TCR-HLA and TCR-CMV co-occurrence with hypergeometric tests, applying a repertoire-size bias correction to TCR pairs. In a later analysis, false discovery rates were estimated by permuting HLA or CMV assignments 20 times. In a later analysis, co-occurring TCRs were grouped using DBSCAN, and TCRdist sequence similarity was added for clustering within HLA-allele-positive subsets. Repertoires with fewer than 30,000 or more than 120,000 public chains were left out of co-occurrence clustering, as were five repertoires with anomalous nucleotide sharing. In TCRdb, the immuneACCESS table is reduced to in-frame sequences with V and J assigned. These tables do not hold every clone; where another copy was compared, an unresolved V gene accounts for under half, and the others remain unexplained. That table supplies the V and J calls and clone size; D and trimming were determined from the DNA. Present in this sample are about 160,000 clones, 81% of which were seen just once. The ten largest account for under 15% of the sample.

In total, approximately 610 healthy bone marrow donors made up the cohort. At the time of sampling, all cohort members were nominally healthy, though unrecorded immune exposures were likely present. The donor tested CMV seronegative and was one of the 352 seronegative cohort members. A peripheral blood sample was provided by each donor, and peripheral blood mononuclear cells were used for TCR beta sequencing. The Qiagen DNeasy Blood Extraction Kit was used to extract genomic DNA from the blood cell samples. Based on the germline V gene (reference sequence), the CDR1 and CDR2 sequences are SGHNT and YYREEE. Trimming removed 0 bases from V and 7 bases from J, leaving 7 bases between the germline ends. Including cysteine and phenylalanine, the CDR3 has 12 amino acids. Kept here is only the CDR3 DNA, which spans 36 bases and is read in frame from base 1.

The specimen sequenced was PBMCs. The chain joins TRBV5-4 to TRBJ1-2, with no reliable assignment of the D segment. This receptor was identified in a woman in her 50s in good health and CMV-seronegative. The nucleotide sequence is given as TGTGCCAGCAGCTTGGCTTTCCTTGGCTACACCTTC. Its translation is CASSLAFLGYTF.